This paragraph reports one TCR beta chain. This entry is derived from a study of T cells expressing NK-cell markers. One entry per CDR3 protein, without DNA, is what TCRdb gives after re-calling the 5' RACE reads. The sample has tens of thousands of distinct CDR3 sequences. Per the germline V gene, CDR1 is MNHEY and CDR2 is SMNVEV (reference sequence). This CDR3 contains 13 residues. The TCR comes from a woman aged 18-69 years in good health. Sequences were obtained from blood T cells: a sorted CD56 or NKG2C T cell subset, CD4+ or CD8+ T cells, or bulk PBMC T cells (not recorded which). The gene calls are TRBV27 and TRBJ2-1; TCRdb indicates TRBD2, and absent DNA this call remains unverified. CDR3 sequence reads: CAAREGRYNEQFF.